The 8 T cell receptor beta chains below come from one sample, sequenced in a study of regulatory T cells after allogeneic stem cell transplantation. Amplification of the TCR beta CDR3 region followed SMARTer RACE reverse transcription of RNA. TCRdb processed the 5' RACE reads anew with MiXCR; each CDR3 protein has one entry. Of under 500 distinct CDR3 sequences listed, about 20% are singletons. The sequenced sample was sorted CD4+ T cells from blood (whether regulatory or conventional is not recorded), obtained 30 days after allogeneic stem cell transplant. These receptors came from a human patient who had an allogeneic stem cell transplant, so the T cells may come from the graft donor.

CDR3 in DNA: TGTGCCAGCAGTTGGTCCATGAGAGAGACCCAGTACTTC. Amino acids: CASSWSMRETQYF. This chain joins TRBV27 and TRBJ2-5; D gene uncertain. Germline V lookup: CDR1 MNHEY, CDR2 SMNVEV (reference sequence). The CDR3 is 13 amino acids. Trimming cost V 4 bases and J 4 bases, with 10 bases left between them.

The J gene is TRBJ2-3, the V gene TRBV29-1, with 8 bases that match TRBD2. The germline V gene encodes CDR1 SQVTM and CDR2 ANQGSEA. The ends lost 5 bases at V and 2 bases at J; junction bases unmatched: 6. CDR3 length: 14 residues. This chain's CDR3 is CSVPQRGLTDTQYF. The CDR3 region has the DNA TGCAGCGTTCCCCAGCGGGGGCTCACAGATACGCAGTATTTT.

This clonotype is deemed medium-sized (0.01 to 0.1%). The V gene is TRBV20-1, the J gene TRBJ2-1; TRBD2 agrees at 7 bases. The CDR3 extends over 14 amino acids. Losses at the gene ends were 3 bases for V and 7 bases for J; bases not matched to a gene: 9. Germline lookup yields CDR1 DFQATT and CDR2 SNEGSKA (reference sequence). Written as DNA, the CDR3 is TGCAGTGCTAGCGGGAGGATTACAGTTAATGAGCAGTTCTTC. Its translation: CSASGRITVNEQFF.

This clonotype is termed large. The J gene is TRBJ1-6, the V gene TRBV12-3 or TRBV12-4, with D unclear. CDR3 length: 15 residues. V lost 7 bases to trimming and J lost 10 bases, with 20 bases between them. The CDR3 spells CASTRSAGTQSPLHF. CDR3 nucleotide sequence: TGTGCCAGCACCCGATCGGCGGGAACCCAATCACCCCTCCACTTT.

Remarks on this clonotype: Likely a read error: the CDR3 ends without its conserved phenylalanine or tryptophan. This chain joins TRBV7-6 and TRBJ2-7; 8 bases align to TRBD2. Germline V lookup: CDR1 SGHVS, CDR2 FNYEAQ. The CDR3 covers 15 residues. Germline trimming cut 5 bases from V and 0 bases from J; bases unmatched to any gene: 6. CDR3 sequence reads: CASSLSGDFSYEQYY. The DNA of the CDR3 is TGTGCCAGCAGCCTTAGCGGGGATTTCTCCTACGAGCAGTACTAC.

This clonotype counts as large. The rearrangement links TRBV6-1 to TRBJ1-1, with D possibly TRBD1 on 5 matching bases. The germline V gene has CDR1 MNHNS and CDR2 SASEGT. This CDR3 is 15 amino acids long. Trimming shortened V by 0 bases and J by 5 bases, and 13 bases separated the two germline ends. CDR3 nucleotides: TGTGCCAGCAGTGAAGCTCTAGGGCAGGGTACTGAAGCTTTCTTT. It encodes CASSEALGQGTEAFF.

To note about this clonotype: This may be a read error: a much more frequent sequence differs by one nucleotide. V gene TRBV19 combines with J gene TRBJ1-1, with unresolved D. This CDR3 is 12 amino acids long. The germline V gene has CDR1 LNHDA and CDR2 SQIVND (reference sequence). CDR3: CANSMGTTEAFF. Written as DNA, the CDR3 is TGTGCCAATAGTATGGGAACCACTGAAGCTTTCTTT.

By its share, this clonotype is hyperexpanded. The V and J genes are TRBV4-3 and TRBJ2-1; D call uncertain. From germline, CDR1 is LGHNA and CDR2 YSLEER. The CDR3 is made up of 15 amino acids. Trimming stripped 1 base from V and 2 bases from J, with 9 bases between. The CDR3 loop is CASSQAAITYNEQFF. The CDR3 DNA follows: TGCGCCAGCAGCCAAGCCGCGATCACCTACAATGAGCAGTTCTTC.